The present entry profiles one TCR beta chain with its context. Investigators amplified TCR beta CDR3 regions from RNA transcripts. RT-PCR in the first round used HTBI primers; a second-round multiplex PCR followed. TCRdb reanalysed the multiplex PCR reads using MiXCR and keeps one entry per CDR3 protein. The sample yields around 590,000 distinct CDR3 sequences, about two fifths seen once. The sample is drawn from a study of Graves' ophthalmopathy and Graves' hyperthyroidism. The evidence that diagnosis relied on was clinical symptoms, serum thyroxine, TRAb, thyroid ultrasound and orbital computed tomography. The V gene end was trimmed by 6 bases and the J gene end by 3 bases; junction bases not matched to a gene: 3. This CDR3 has 13 residues. Germline V gives CDR1 SGHKS, CDR2 YYEKEE (reference sequence).

The sequenced sample consisted of peripheral blood or thyroid tissue (not recorded which). This sequence was found in an adult man with Graves' hyperthyroidism. This chain joins TRBV5-5 and TRBJ2-7; 10 positions agree with TRBD1. The CDR3 sequence is CASMDRGDYEQYF. The CDR3 nucleotides are TGTGCCAGCATGGACAGGGGGGACTACGAGCAGTACTTC.